This TCR beta chain was retrieved from a study of T cell repertoires in cytomegalovirus infection. Across the study: Public TCR beta signatures provided an indication of both CMV infection and a matching HLA type.

Only a few counts were recorded for this clonotype. What it recognizes is unknown. CDR3 length: 15 residues. CDR1 and CDR2 (germline): MNHEY, SVGAGI. The V end lost 6 bases, the J end lost 0 bases, and 14 bases lay between the germline ends. Study-wide results and limits: Based on cumulative public TCR beta family frequency, carriers of CMV plus the relevant HLA were identified.

MiXCR, applied by TCRdb to the reads, yields one record per CDR3 protein. This sample carries about 900,000 distinct CDR3 sequences, approximately 31% of them seen once, and the ten largest clones take under 15%. This receptor was obtained from a human donor in good health (CMV status not recorded). Some clones in this sample may be carry-over from other donors' samples. The specimen was cultured CD8+ T cells from PBMCs, collected from culture after CMV antigen stimulation. This sequence joins TRBV6-5 and TRBJ2-5, with D uncertain. This CDR3 reads CASSYISQYQETQYF. CDR3 in DNA: TGTGCCAGCAGCTACATCTCGCAATACCAAGAGACCCAGTACTTC.